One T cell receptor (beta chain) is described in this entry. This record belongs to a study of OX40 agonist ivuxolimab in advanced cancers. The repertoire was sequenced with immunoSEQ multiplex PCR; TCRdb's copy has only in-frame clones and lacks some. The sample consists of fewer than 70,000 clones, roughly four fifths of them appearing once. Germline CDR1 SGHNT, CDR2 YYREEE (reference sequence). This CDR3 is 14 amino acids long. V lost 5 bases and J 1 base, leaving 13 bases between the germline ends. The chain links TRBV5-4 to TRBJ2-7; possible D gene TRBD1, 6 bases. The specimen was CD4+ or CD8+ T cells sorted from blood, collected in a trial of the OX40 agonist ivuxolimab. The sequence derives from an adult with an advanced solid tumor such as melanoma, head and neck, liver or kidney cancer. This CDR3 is CASSLTGNSYEQYF. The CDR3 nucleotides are TGTGCCAGCAGTTTGACAGGAAATTCCTACGAGCAGTACTTC.